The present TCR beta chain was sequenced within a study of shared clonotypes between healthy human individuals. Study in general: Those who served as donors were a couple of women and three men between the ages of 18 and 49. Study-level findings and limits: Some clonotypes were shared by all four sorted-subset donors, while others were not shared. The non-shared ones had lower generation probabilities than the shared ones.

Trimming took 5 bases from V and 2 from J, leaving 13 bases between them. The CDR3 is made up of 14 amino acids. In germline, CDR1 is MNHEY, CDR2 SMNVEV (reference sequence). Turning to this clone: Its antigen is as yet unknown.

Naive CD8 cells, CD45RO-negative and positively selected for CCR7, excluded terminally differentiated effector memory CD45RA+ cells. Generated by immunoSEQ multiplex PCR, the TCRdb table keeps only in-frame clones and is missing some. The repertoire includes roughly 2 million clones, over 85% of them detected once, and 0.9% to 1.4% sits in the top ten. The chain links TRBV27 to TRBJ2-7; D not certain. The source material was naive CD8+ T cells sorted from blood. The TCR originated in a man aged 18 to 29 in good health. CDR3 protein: CASSPQTITYEQYF. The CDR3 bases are TGTGCCAGCAGTCCCCAGACAATAACCTACGAGCAGTACTTC.